This T cell receptor beta chain appears in the sequencing data of a study of blood T cell repertoires in COVID-19. Study-wide context: Sources were T cells, B-cell-depleted T cells, or PBMCs; the material itself was cDNA or gDNA.

Original analysis: For nucleated cells, counts were estimated from reference gene primer amplification. Data came from immunoSEQ multiplex PCR; TCRdb stores just in-frame clones and leaves some out. Clone size and the V and J calls come from that table; the DNA yielded D and trimming. The sample consists of more than 95,000 clones, roughly 90% of them appearing once. Germline CDR1 is SNHLY and CDR2 is FYNNEI. This CDR3 comprises 13 residues. With respect to this clone: A read error may account for a junction end that differs from germline.

Sample: peripheral blood. This sequence originates from a human donor in a cohort sampled during active COVID-19. The rearrangement uses TRBV2 and TRBJ2-5, with D hard to call. In DNA, the CDR3 is TGTGCCACCTTACCGAGCTTGGGCGAGATCCAGTACTTC. Amino acid sequence: CATLPSLGEIQYF.